The present entry profiles one T cell receptor (beta chain) with its context. This record comes from a study of long-term antiretroviral therapy in people with HIV. Germline CDR1 reads SGHTA; CDR2 reads FQGNSA. The CDR3 contains 17 residues. The J segment lost 0 bases and the V segment lost 5 bases, leaving 10 bases of the junction unmatched. Sequencing relied on immunoSEQ assay v3.0, run at survey level. TCRdb's copy holds only in-frame clones and misses some; the assay was immunoSEQ multiplex PCR. The profile shows tens of thousands of clones, 70% to 85% of them singletons. Sequencing used unsorted PBMCs, obtained 0.5 years after starting antiretroviral therapy. The source is a man aged 18 to 29 with HIV. The chain employs TRBV7-2 and TRBJ1-1; 9 bases align to TRBD1. This chain's CDR3 is CASSAGQGRGMNTEAFF. CDR3 in DNA: TGTGCCAGCAGCGCGGGACAGGGAAGGGGGATGAACACTGAAGCTTTCTTT.